Listed below are T cell receptor beta chains from one sample, sequenced in a study of breast tumors, draining lymph nodes, adjacent tissues. TCRdb reanalysed the multiplex PCR reads using MiXCR and keeps one entry per CDR3 protein. This sample has 50,000 to 55,000 distinct CDR3 sequences, with around 40% found just once. The sample was breast tumor tissue. The receptors come from a female donor with breast cancer. Some clones in this sample may be carry-over from other donors' samples. CDR3s include the opening cysteine and the closing phenylalanine or tryptophan. D genes are given only for firm matches. Size values are once, few and many counts, or a class for expanded clones, and some rows have none.

J gene: TRBJ2-3
clone size: .
D gene: .
V gene: TRBV20-1
CDR3 length: 15
CDR3 protein: CSARNSGSSADTQYF
CDR3 DNA: TGCAGTGCTAGGAACAGCGGTAGTAGCGCAGATACGCAGTATTTT

J gene: TRBJ2-3
clone size: few
D gene: .
V gene: TRBV25-1
CDR3 length: 13
CDR3 protein: CASSEWGRNEQYF
CDR3 DNA: TGTGCCAGCAGTGAATGGGGGCGCAATGAGCAGTATTTT

J gene: TRBJ2-7
clone size: .
D gene: .
V gene: TRBV9
CDR3 length: 16
CDR3 protein: CASSVPGTYFSYEQYF
CDR3 DNA: TGTGCCAGCAGCGTACCCGGGACTTACTTCTCCTACGAGCAGTACTTC

J gene: TRBJ1-5
clone size: few
D gene: .
V gene: TRBV19
CDR3 length: 14
CDR3 protein: CASSIASAAQPQHF
CDR3 DNA: TGTGCCAGTAGTATAGCTTCAGCAGCGCAGCCCCAGCATTTT

J gene: TRBJ2-7
clone size: .
D gene: TRBD1
V gene: TRBV11-2
CDR3 length: 15
CDR3 protein: CASSSIPGQAIEQYF
CDR3 DNA: TGTGCCAGCAGCTCAATACCGGGACAGGCGATAGAGCAGTACTTC

J gene: TRBJ1-4
clone size: .
D gene: .
V gene: TRBV12-3/TRBV12-4
CDR3 length: 18
CDR3 protein: CASSGTGAGSGYNEKLFF
CDR3 DNA: TGTGCCAGCAGTGGGACGGGAGCTGGAAGCGGGTACAATGAAAAACTGTTTTTT

J gene: TRBJ2-3
clone size: .
D gene: .
V gene: TRBV7-9
CDR3 length: 15
CDR3 protein: CANGLVGRFTDTQYF
CDR3 DNA: TGTGCCAACGGCTTAGTGGGGAGATTCACAGATACGCAGTATTTT

J gene: TRBJ2-7
clone size: many
D gene: TRBD1
V gene: TRBV6-5
CDR3 length: 14
CDR3 protein: CASKDRVGSYEQYF
CDR3 DNA: TGTGCCAGCAAAGACAGGGTAGGGTCCTACGAGCAGTACTTC

J gene: TRBJ1-5
clone size: .
D gene: .
V gene: TRBV7-9
CDR3 length: 13
CDR3 protein: CASSSGGRQPQHF
CDR3 DNA: TGTGCCAGCAGCTCCGGGGGCAGGCAGCCCCAGCATTTT

J gene: TRBJ1-5
clone size: many
D gene: TRBD1
V gene: TRBV2
CDR3 length: 13
CDR3 protein: CASRDRGNQPQHF
CDR3 DNA: TGTGCCAGCAGGGACAGGGGCAATCAGCCCCAGCATTTT

J gene: TRBJ1-4
clone size: few
D gene: TRBD1
V gene: TRBV10-3
CDR3 length: 16
CDR3 protein: CAISEGTGVGDEKLFF
CDR3 DNA: TGTGCCATCAGTGAGGGGACAGGGGTTGGAGATGAAAAACTGTTTTTT

J gene: TRBJ2-7
clone size: .
D gene: .
V gene: TRBV20-1
CDR3 length: 11
CDR3 protein: CSMTFAYEQSF
CDR3 DNA: TGCAGTATGACTTTCGCCTACGAGCAGTCCTTC